This TCR beta chain was captured in a study of blood T cell repertoires in COVID-19. Overall study context: Acute-phase and convalescent COVID-19 samples originated in the United States, Italy and Spain. Nucleic acid was either cDNA or gDNA, and it came from T cells, B-cell-depleted T cells, or PBMCs.

Authors' methods: Amplifying reference gene primers gave estimates of nucleated cell counts. The protocol was immunoSEQ multiplex PCR, while the TCRdb copy is restricted to in-frame clones and leaves out a portion. The V and J calls and clone size are taken from that table; D and trimming were inferred from the DNA. The table has fewer than 250,000 clones, approximately 90% seen once. Germline CDR1 is SNHLY and CDR2 is FYNNEI. The CDR3 covers 16 residues. With V trimmed by 6 bases and J by 4 bases, 10 bases remained unmatched. This clone is a singleton in its sample. The sample taken for sequencing was peripheral blood. The chain is built from TRBV2 and TRBJ2-3, with 10 bases aligning to TRBD2. The receptor's source is a man aged 70 or older with acute or convalescent COVID-19. CDR3 in amino acids: CASSPILAGNADTQYF. The CDR3 DNA follows: TGTGCCAGCAGCCCGATACTAGCGGGAAATGCAGATACGCAGTATTTT. Combining the CDR3 with reference TRBV2 and TRBJ2-3 gives the whole variable domain EPEVTQTPSHQVTQMGQEVILRCVPISNHLYFYWYRQILGQKVEFLVSFYNNEISEKSEIFDDQFSVERPDGSNFTLKIRSTKLEDSAMYFCASSPILAGNADTQYFGPGTRLTVL.